This T cell receptor beta chain was retrieved from a study of blood T cells in healthy people across ages. Study-wide results and limits: There were more naive CD4+ cells and higher diversity in long-lived donors than in aged donors.

A second PCR, run for about 7 to 11 cycles, used a sample-barcoded 5' primer plus a J-beta primer mix. Per-sample output comprised a minimum of 2.5 million paired-end reads containing CDR3. TCRdb re-derived calls from the 5' RACE reads in MiXCR, one entry per CDR3 protein. The table shows 650,000 to 1,000,000 distinct CDR3 sequences, with 30% to 45% occurring only once. With regard to this clonotype: Its antigen is not known.

The sequencing input was blood. This TCR was sampled from a man aged 18 to 29 in good health.

CDR3 residues: CASRGGSRVKRYEQYF. CDR3 sequence (DNA): TGTGCCAGCAGAGGGGGGTCCCGAGTAAAGCGGTACGAGCAGTACTTC. V is TRBV6-6 and J is TRBJ2-7; D is possibly TRBD1 or TRBD2 (6 bases each). V lost 6 bases and J 4 bases, leaving 22 bases between the germline ends. Germline V gene sequence: CDR1 MNHNY, CDR2 SVGAGI (reference sequence). The CDR3 loop spans 16 amino acids.